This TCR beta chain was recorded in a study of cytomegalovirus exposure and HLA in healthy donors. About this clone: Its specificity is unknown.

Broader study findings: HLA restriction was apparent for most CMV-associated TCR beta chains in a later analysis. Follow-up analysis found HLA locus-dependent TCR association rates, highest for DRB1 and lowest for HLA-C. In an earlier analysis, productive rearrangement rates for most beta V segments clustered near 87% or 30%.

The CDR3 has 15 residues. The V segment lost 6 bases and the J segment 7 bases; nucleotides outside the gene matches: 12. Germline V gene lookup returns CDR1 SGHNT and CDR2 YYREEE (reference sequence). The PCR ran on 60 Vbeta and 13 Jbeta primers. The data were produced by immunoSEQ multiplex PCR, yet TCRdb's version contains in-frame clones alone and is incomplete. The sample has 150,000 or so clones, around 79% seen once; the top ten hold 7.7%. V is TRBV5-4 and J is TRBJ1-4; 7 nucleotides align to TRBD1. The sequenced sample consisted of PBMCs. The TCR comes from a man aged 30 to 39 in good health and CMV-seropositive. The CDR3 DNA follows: TGTGCCAGCACCAATCTTTCAGGGGGTGGTGAAAAACTGTTTTTT. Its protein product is CASTNLSGGGEKLFF.